A selection of T cell receptor beta chains follows, all from one sample in a study of T cell responses to AZD1222 COVID-19 vaccine. Here immunoSEQ multiplex PCR was the method, and the copy in TCRdb shows in-frame clones only, minus some. The sample records 95,000 to 130,000 clones, roughly 87% being singletons. The source material was peripheral blood, sampled on day 0 of AZD1222 vaccination. All receptors come from an adult in good health. Each CDR3 is given with its conserved first and last residue. A D gene is named only where the DNA matches it firmly. Clone size is not always given. Where it is, it says once, few, many or a class for expanded clones.

j_call: TRBJ2-2; v_call: TRBV10-2; clone_size: once; d_call: -; cdr3_aa: CASTGPLGTGELFF; cdr3_nt: TGCGCCAGCACCGGACCCTTGGGAACCGGGGAGCTGTTTTTT
j_call: TRBJ2-7; v_call: TRBV3-1/TRBV3-2; clone_size: -; d_call: TRBD1; cdr3_aa: CASSHGTGTYEQYF; cdr3_nt: TGTGCCAGCAGCCACGGGACAGGGACCTACGAGCAGTACTTC
j_call: TRBJ2-1; v_call: TRBV5-6; clone_size: -; d_call: TRBD2; cdr3_aa: CASSLVLAGVRTYNEQFF; cdr3_nt: TGTGCCAGCAGCTTGGTTCTAGCGGGAGTAAGAACCTACAATGAGCAGTTCTTC
j_call: TRBJ2-2; v_call: TRBV27; clone_size: -; d_call: TRBD2; cdr3_aa: CASSLGWREVTGELFF; cdr3_nt: TGTGCCAGCAGTTTAGGGTGGCGGGAGGTGACCGGGGAGCTGTTTTTT
j_call: TRBJ2-1; v_call: TRBV27; clone_size: -; d_call: TRBD1; cdr3_aa: CASSLRDRANNEQFF; cdr3_nt: TGTGCCAGCAGTTTACGGGACAGGGCCAACAATGAGCAGTTCTTC
j_call: TRBJ2-3; v_call: TRBV4-2; clone_size: -; d_call: -; cdr3_aa: CASSQDRDTQYF; cdr3_nt: TGTGCCAGCAGCCAAGATCGAGATACGCAGTATTTT
j_call: TRBJ1-4; v_call: TRBV6-5; clone_size: -; d_call: -; cdr3_aa: CASSYKGGRELFF; cdr3_nt: TGTGCCAGCAGTTACAAGGGTGGACGGGAACTGTTTTTT
j_call: TRBJ2-3; v_call: TRBV28; clone_size: -; d_call: -; cdr3_aa: CASSFLGVRDTQYF; cdr3_nt: TGTGCCAGCAGTTTTTTGGGAGTTAGAGATACGCAGTATTTT
j_call: TRBJ1-5; v_call: TRBV7-2; clone_size: -; d_call: -; cdr3_aa: CASSLNSGLGGNQPQHF; cdr3_nt: TGTGCCAGCAGCTTAAATTCAGGGCTGGGCGGGAATCAGCCCCAGCATTTT
j_call: TRBJ1-4; v_call: TRBV6-5; clone_size: -; d_call: -; cdr3_aa: CASITAWGEKLFF; cdr3_nt: TGTGCCAGCATTACGGCGTGGGGTGAAAAACTGTTTTTT
j_call: TRBJ1-4; v_call: TRBV11-1; clone_size: -; d_call: TRBD1; cdr3_aa: CASSSGQFNEKLFF; cdr3_nt: TGTGCCAGCAGCTCGGGACAGTTTAATGAAAAACTGTTTTTT
j_call: TRBJ2-7; v_call: TRBV9; clone_size: -; d_call: -; cdr3_aa: CASSVDPGFSYEQYF; cdr3_nt: TGTGCCAGCAGCGTGGATCCCGGGTTTTCCTACGAGCAGTACTTC
j_call: TRBJ1-2; v_call: TRBV19; clone_size: -; d_call: TRBD1; cdr3_aa: CASYNWDRDANYGYTF; cdr3_nt: TGTGCCAGTTACAACTGGGACAGAGATGCTAACTATGGCTACACCTTC
j_call: TRBJ1-1; v_call: TRBV6-5; clone_size: -; d_call: -; cdr3_aa: CASSYLQGNTEAFF; cdr3_nt: TGTGCCAGCAGTTATCTACAGGGGAACACTGAAGCTTTCTTT
j_call: TRBJ1-5; v_call: TRBV6-5; clone_size: -; d_call: -; cdr3_aa: CASRTGRTNQPQHF; cdr3_nt: TGTGCCAGCAGAACGGGGCGGACTAATCAGCCCCAGCATTTT
j_call: TRBJ2-7; v_call: TRBV6-5; clone_size: -; d_call: -; cdr3_aa: CASTISDNSYEQYF; cdr3_nt: TGTGCCAGCACTATCAGCGACAACTCCTACGAGCAGTACTTC
j_call: TRBJ1-6; v_call: TRBV6-1; clone_size: -; d_call: -; cdr3_aa: CASSEGQPSSYNSPLHF; cdr3_nt: TGTGCCAGCAGTGAAGGGCAGCCGAGCTCCTATAATTCACCCCTCCACTTT
j_call: TRBJ2-5; v_call: TRBV10-3; clone_size: -; d_call: TRBD2; cdr3_aa: CAISVASGSRGETQYF; cdr3_nt: TGTGCCATCAGTGTTGCTAGCGGCTCAAGGGGAGAGACCCAGTACTTC
j_call: TRBJ2-1; v_call: TRBV12-3/TRBV12-4; clone_size: -; d_call: -; cdr3_aa: CASTLSNEQFF; cdr3_nt: TGTGCCAGCACTCTCTCCAATGAGCAGTTCTTC
j_call: TRBJ2-7; v_call: TRBV9; clone_size: -; d_call: -; cdr3_aa: CASSVEDSGYEQYF; cdr3_nt: TGTGCCAGCAGCGTAGAAGATAGCGGCTACGAGCAGTACTTC
j_call: TRBJ1-5; v_call: TRBV6-6; clone_size: -; d_call: -; cdr3_aa: CASTRERKSNQPQHF; cdr3_nt: TGTGCCAGCACCAGGGAGAGGAAAAGCAATCAGCCCCAGCATTTT
j_call: TRBJ1-5; v_call: TRBV6-1; clone_size: -; d_call: -; cdr3_aa: CASSEEQGGAQPQHF; cdr3_nt: TGTGCCAGCAGTGAAGAGCAGGGTGGAGCTCAGCCCCAGCATTTT
j_call: TRBJ2-3; v_call: TRBV29-1; clone_size: -; d_call: -; cdr3_aa: CSAGQRQRYF; cdr3_nt: TGCAGCGCCGGACAGAGACAGCGGTATTTT
j_call: TRBJ1-2; v_call: TRBV4-1; clone_size: -; d_call: TRBD1; cdr3_aa: CASSQDLGDRTYGYTF; cdr3_nt: TGCGCCAGCAGCCAAGACCTAGGGGACAGGACCTATGGCTACACCTTC
j_call: TRBJ2-3; v_call: TRBV28; clone_size: -; d_call: TRBD1; cdr3_aa: CASMATGGRSDTQYF; cdr3_nt: TGTGCCAGCATGGCTACAGGGGGTAGGTCAGATACGCAGTATTTT
j_call: TRBJ1-2; v_call: TRBV28; clone_size: -; d_call: -; cdr3_aa: CASITARGYGYTF; cdr3_nt: TGTGCCAGCATAACGGCCAGGGGCTATGGCTACACCTTC
j_call: TRBJ1-1; v_call: TRBV14; clone_size: -; d_call: -; cdr3_aa: CASSQVAGGRTEAFF; cdr3_nt: TGTGCCAGCAGCCAAGTGGCGGGAGGGAGGACTGAAGCTTTCTTT
j_call: TRBJ2-3; v_call: TRBV5-4; clone_size: -; d_call: TRBD2; cdr3_aa: CASSSGTSGGFRDTQYF; cdr3_nt: TGTGCCAGCAGCTCCGGGACTAGCGGGGGGTTTCGAGATACGCAGTATTTT
j_call: TRBJ1-4; v_call: TRBV7-2; clone_size: -; d_call: -; cdr3_aa: CASSRNEAGSEKLFF; cdr3_nt: TGTGCCAGCAGTCGCAACGAGGCAGGGAGTGAAAAACTGTTTTTT
j_call: TRBJ1-2; v_call: TRBV2; clone_size: -; d_call: -; cdr3_aa: CASSPPGNYGYTF; cdr3_nt: TGTGCCAGCAGTCCCCCGGGGAACTATGGCTACACCTTC
j_call: TRBJ2-1; v_call: TRBV19; clone_size: -; d_call: -; cdr3_aa: CASSHTAINEQFF; cdr3_nt: TGTGCCAGTAGCCATACAGCTATCAATGAGCAGTTCTTC
j_call: TRBJ2-6; v_call: TRBV6-2/TRBV6-3; clone_size: -; d_call: -; cdr3_aa: CASSDRARDSGANVLTF; cdr3_nt: TGTGCCAGCAGTGACCGGGCCAGGGACTCTGGGGCCAACGTCCTGACTTTC
j_call: TRBJ2-7; v_call: TRBV7-9; clone_size: -; d_call: TRBD1; cdr3_aa: CASSAPHDRVEQYF; cdr3_nt: TGTGCCAGCAGCGCGCCTCATGACAGGGTCGAGCAGTACTTC
j_call: TRBJ1-5; v_call: TRBV11-2; clone_size: -; d_call: -; cdr3_aa: CASSLIKGQPQHF; cdr3_nt: TGTGCCAGCAGCTTAATCAAGGGTCAGCCCCAGCATTTT
j_call: TRBJ1-5; v_call: TRBV5-5; clone_size: -; d_call: -; cdr3_aa: CASSMGPGGNQPQHF; cdr3_nt: TGTGCCAGCAGCATGGGACCTGGAGGGAATCAGCCCCAGCATTTT
j_call: TRBJ1-6; v_call: TRBV28; clone_size: -; d_call: -; cdr3_aa: CASTLSTENSPLHF; cdr3_nt: TGTGCCAGCACCCTCTCGACGGAGAATTCACCCCTCCACTTT